A selection of T cell receptor beta chains follows, all from one sample in a study of blood T cell repertoires in COVID-19. Clones were sequenced by immunoSEQ multiplex PCR, and TCRdb holds only the in-frame ones, with some missing. The sample lists 300,000 to 350,000 clones; roughly 89% were seen once. Sequenced: PBMCs or T cells enriched from blood (not recorded which). These receptors were taken from a young woman with acute COVID-19. The CDR3 runs from the conserved cysteine through the conserved F or W. The D gene is left open where the match is weak. A row's size may be missing; if present it is once, few, many or a size class.

TRBD1	TRBV19	15	NA	TRBJ1-2	CASTRDSLLNYGYTF	TGTGCCAGTACCCGGGACAGCCTACTTAACTATGGCTACACCTTC
NA	TRBV24-1	14	few	TRBJ1-2	CATSLDSTPYGYTF	TGTGCCACCAGCCTGGACAGCACCCCTTATGGCTACACCTTC
NA	TRBV7-2	15	NA	TRBJ1-2	CASSLEIADNYGYTF	TGTGCCAGCAGCTTAGAAATAGCCGATAACTATGGCTACACCTTC
TRBD1	TRBV7-3	14	once	TRBJ1-4	CASSPMDRVEKLFF	TGTGCCAGCAGCCCGATGGACAGGGTTGAAAAACTGTTTTTT
NA	TRBV5-8	14	NA	TRBJ1-2	CASSWPGFFDGYTF	TGTGCCAGCAGCTGGCCAGGGTTTTTTGATGGCTACACCTTC
NA	TRBV9	14	NA	TRBJ1-2	CASSRTSFNYGYTF	TGTGCCAGCAGCCGGACATCCTTTAACTATGGCTACACCTTC
NA	TRBV7-3	18	NA	TRBJ1-5	CASSSSLSGHRSNQPQHF	TGTGCCAGCAGCTCAAGTCTATCTGGGCACCGCAGCAATCAGCCCCAGCATTTT
NA	TRBV5-4	16	NA	TRBJ2-3	CASSLGGLRITDTQYF	TGTGCCAGCAGCTTGGGAGGGTTGAGGATCACAGATACGCAGTATTTT
NA	TRBV2	15	NA	TRBJ2-6	CASSDRLSGANVLTF	TGTGCCAGCAGTGACAGGCTCTCCGGGGCCAACGTCCTGACTTTC
NA	TRBV6-5	13	NA	TRBJ2-3	CASSRDNTDTQYF	TGTGCCAGCAGTAGGGACAACACAGATACGCAGTATTTT
TRBD2	TRBV7-6	15	NA	TRBJ2-1	CASSLGLAGGNEQFF	TGTGCCAGCAGCCTTGGACTAGCGGGAGGAAATGAGCAGTTCTTC
NA	TRBV18	13	NA	TRBJ1-5	CASSTGSNQPQHF	TGTGCCAGCTCAACCGGGAGCAATCAGCCCCAGCATTTT
NA	TRBV9	16	NA	TRBJ2-3	CASSVFSDSGTDTQYF	TGTGCCAGCAGCGTATTTAGCGATTCAGGCACAGATACGCAGTATTTT
NA	TRBV12-3/TRBV12-4	13	once	TRBJ1-5	CASRSGGTASQHF	TGTGCCAGCAGGAGCGGGGGGACTGCCTCCCAGCATTTT
TRBD2	TRBV5-5	19	few	TRBJ2-2	CASSSGAGGPRRDTGELFF	TGTGCCAGCAGCTCCGGAGCGGGAGGGCCCCGCCGAGACACCGGGGAGCTGTTTTTT
TRBD2	TRBV19	13	NA	TRBJ2-7	CASSIDPGGQQYF	TGTGCCAGTAGTATAGACCCGGGAGGACAGCAGTACTTC
TRBD1	TRBV27	16	NA	TRBJ1-4	CASSATPGQQNEKLFF	TGTGCCAGCAGTGCAACACCGGGACAGCAGAATGAAAAACTGTTTTTT
NA	TRBV5-1	14	NA	TRBJ2-1	CASSLRQLNNEQFF	TGCGCCAGCAGCTTGCGACAGCTGAACAATGAGCAGTTCTTC